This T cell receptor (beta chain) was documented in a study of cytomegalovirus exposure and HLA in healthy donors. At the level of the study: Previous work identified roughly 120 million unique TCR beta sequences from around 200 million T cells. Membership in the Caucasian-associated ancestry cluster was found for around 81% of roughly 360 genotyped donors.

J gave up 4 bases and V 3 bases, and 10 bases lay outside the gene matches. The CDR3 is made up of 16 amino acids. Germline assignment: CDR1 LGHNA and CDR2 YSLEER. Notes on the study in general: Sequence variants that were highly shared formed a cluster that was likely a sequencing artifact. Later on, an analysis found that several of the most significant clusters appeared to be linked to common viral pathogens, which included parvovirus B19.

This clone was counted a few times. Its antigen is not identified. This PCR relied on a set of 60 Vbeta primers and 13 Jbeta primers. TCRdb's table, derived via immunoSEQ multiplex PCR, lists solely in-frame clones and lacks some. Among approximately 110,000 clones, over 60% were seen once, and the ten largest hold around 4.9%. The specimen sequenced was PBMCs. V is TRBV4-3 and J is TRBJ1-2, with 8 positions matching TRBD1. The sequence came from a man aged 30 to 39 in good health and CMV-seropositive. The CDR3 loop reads CASSQADRVATYGYTF. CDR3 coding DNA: TGCGCCAGCAGCCAGGCGGACAGGGTGGCTACCTATGGCTACACCTTC.